This note documents a single T cell receptor beta chain sequence. This CDR3 contains 14 residues. Trimming took 0 bases from V and 5 from J, leaving 11 bases between them. CDR1 is SGHRS and CDR2 is YFSETQ in the germline V gene. TCRdb called the 5' RACE reads again in MiXCR, with one record for every CDR3 protein. The data show 100,000 to 150,000 distinct CDR3 sequences, with about 16% seen just once and 14% held by the top ten. The sample belongs to a study of T-cell memory formation after mild COVID-19. The rearrangement uses TRBV5-1 and TRBJ2-5, with TRBD1 as a possible D gene (5 bases). The clonotype comes from an adult woman who had mild COVID-19 (a few samples of this study predate the infection). Cell type and time point are not known. The specimen sequenced was PBMCs or a T cell subset sorted from them (not recorded which). The CDR3 nucleotides read TGCGCCAGCAGCTTGGTTGGGGCGGTGGAGACCCAGTACTTC. Translating gives CASSLVGAVETQYF.